This TCR beta chain derives from a study of T-cell reconstitution after alpha-beta-depleted transplantation in children. This clonotype has at least ten counts. Antigen specificity is unknown. Germline V gives CDR1 SEHNR, CDR2 FQNEAQ (reference sequence). V lost 8 bases, J lost 0 bases, and 13 bases lay in between. The CDR3 extends over 15 amino acids. Preparing the TCRbeta library involved the use of unique molecular identifiers. TCRdb re-analysed the PCR reads in MiXCR, keeping a single row per CDR3 protein. The repertoire holds 150,000 to 250,000 distinct CDR3 sequences, with roughly 6.3% as singletons. Study conclusions and caveats: It was newly produced T cells that mostly accounted for T-cell counts and diversity one year after transplant.

The V and J genes are TRBV7-9 and TRBJ2-2; D is unclear. The sample consisted of PBMCs, taken before TCRalphabeta/CD19-depleted stem cell transplant. The source is a girl under two years old with combined immunodeficiency, due to receive a stem cell transplant. The CDR3 reads CASGNLPANTGELFF. Here the CDR3 DNA reads TGTGCCAGCGGGAATCTACCCGCGAACACCGGGGAGCTGTTTTTT.